The 2 T cell receptor beta chains below come from one sample, sequenced in a study of blood T cell repertoires in COVID-19. Produced via immunoSEQ multiplex PCR; TCRdb's table is partial and in-frame only. The data show 150,000 to 200,000 clones, roughly 80% seen once. Sequencing was carried out using peripheral blood. The source of these receptors is a woman of 80 years or more with acute or convalescent COVID-19.

This clone was detected once. The genes are TRBV27 and TRBJ1-1; 10 nucleotides line up with TRBD1. V shed 0 bases and J 6 bases; nucleotides not matched to a gene: 7. This CDR3 is built from 16 residues. Germline-derived CDR1 and CDR2 are MNHEY and SMNVEV (reference sequence). CDR3 coding DNA: TGTGCCAGCAGTTTATCGCTACGACAGGGGGCGGCTGAAGCTTTCTTT. Protein: CASSLSLRQGAAEAFF.

This chain uses TRBV10-1 with TRBJ1-2; 7 nucleotides line up with TRBD1. Germline CDR1 reads WNHNN; CDR2 reads SYGVQD (reference sequence). Losses at the gene ends were 4 bases for V and 3 bases for J; bases not matched to a gene: 2. The CDR3 extends over 13 amino acids. CDR3 sequence reads: CASSGQGDYGYTF. CDR3 nucleotides: TGCGCCAGCAGTGGACAGGGAGACTATGGCTACACCTTC.